The text below deals with one T cell receptor (beta chain). Its antigen has not been determined. Per-nucleotide qualities are absent, and no much larger clonotype sits a single base away. Library prep was done by the immunoSEQ multiplex PCR assay. In its TCRdb copy, this immuneACCESS table keeps in-frame sequences only and misses some clones. Where compared with another copy, unresolved V genes explain less than half of these, and the others have no known cause. The sample table contains 80,000 to 100,000 clones; only one count was recorded for approximately 92% of them. The ten largest clones capture approximately 3% of the sample. V is shortened by 5 bases, J by 1 base, and the region joining them spans 14 bases. The CDR3 goes from the cysteine to the phenylalanine over 15 residues. Only the CDR3 DNA stays, 45 bases, in frame from base 1. CDR1 and CDR2 were assigned from the germline V gene as MNHEY and SVGAGI.

These data come from a study of control samples from healthy donors and cancer patients (dated by TCRdb to the early 2020s). Sequenced: blood. This sequence originates from a human donor in good health. The donor label of this sample is uncertain. In this chain, TRBV6-5 is recombined with TRBJ2-5, with TRBD2 as a weak D call on 5 bases. Here the CDR3 is given as CASSRGLPVQETQYF. Here is the DNA: TGTGCCAGCAGTCGAGGACTCCCCGTCCAAGAGACCCAGTACTTC.